The 10 T cell receptor beta chains presented below share a single source sample, sequenced in a study of T cell repertoires in cytomegalovirus infection. TCRdb re-called the reads through MiXCR, storing one row per CDR3 protein. The sample yields 500,000 to 600,000 distinct CDR3 sequences, approximately 15% seen once. Sequenced sample: CD8+ T cells from PBMCs. These receptors came from a human donor in good health (CMV status not recorded). Some clones in this sample may be carry-over from other donors' samples.

There are a few counts of this clonotype. This sequence joins TRBV6-4 and TRBJ2-1; maybe TRBD2 (5 bases). This CDR3 spans 14 amino acids. V was clipped by 4 bases and J by 4 bases, with 11 bases between them. CDR1 MRHNA and CDR2 SNTAGT come from the germline V gene. CDR3 in DNA: TGTGCCAGCAGTGGACGGACGGGATACAATGAGCAGTTCTTC. Its protein is CASSGRTGYNEQFF.

This clonotype was seen many times. CDR3 protein: CASSARDGQETQYF. The CDR3 bases are TGTGCCAGCAGCGCCCGGGACGGCCAAGAGACCCAGTACTTC. This rearrangement joins TRBV7-2 to TRBJ2-5; D may match TRBD1 or TRBD2 (5 bases each). Germline assignment: CDR1 SGHTA and CDR2 FQGNSA. V shed 5 bases and J shed 1 base, with 11 bases lying between them. The CDR3 consists of 14 residues.

This clonotype was counted between two and nine times. This sequence joins TRBV19 and TRBJ2-4, with D perhaps matching TRBD2 (6 bases). The CDR3 is 17 amino acids. CDR1 and CDR2 from the germline V gene are LNHDA and SQIVND (reference sequence). Between the trimmed V and J ends, which lost 5 bases and 4 bases, there was a span of 21 bases. The CDR3 nucleotides read TGTGCCAGTAGTCCCCGGGGCGGGGCTAACCCTAAAAACATTCAGTACTTC. Protein: CASSPRGGANPKNIQYF. Supplemented by reference TRBV19 and TRBJ2-4, the full variable domain reads DGGITQSPKYLFRKEGQNVTLSCEQNLNHDAMYWYRQDPGQGLRLIYYSQIVNDFQKGDIAEGYSVSREKKESFPLTVTSAQKNPTAFYLCASSPRGGANPKNIQYFGAGTRLSVL.

The sample holds a few counts of this clonotype. J is TRBJ2-7 and V is TRBV5-4; no definite D call. The CDR3 runs to 12 residues. Trimming cost V 0 bases and J 7 bases, with 8 bases left between them. Germline CDR1 and CDR2: SGHNT and YYREEE (reference sequence). CDR3 residues: CASSLVLGEQYF. In DNA, the CDR3 is TGTGCCAGCAGCTTGGTCCTGGGGGAGCAGTACTTC.

The CDR3 nucleotides are TGTGCCAGCAGCGTAGCCACCGGGGAACCAGACAGTGGAAGGCGTTACGAGCAGTACTTC. This translates into CASSVATGEPDSGRRYEQYF. This rearrangement joins TRBV9 to TRBJ2-7; D may correspond to TRBD1 or TRBD2 (5 bases each). Germline assignment: CDR1 SGDLS and CDR2 YYNGEE. This CDR3 is 20 amino acids long. Between the trimmed V and J ends, which lost 0 bases and 4 bases, there was a span of 29 bases.

The V call is TRBV10-3, the J call TRBJ1-1, with TRBD1 identical over 9 bases. CDR3 length: 18 residues. J was trimmed by 5 bases and V by 0 bases; bases with no gene match: 13. CDR1 and CDR2 (germline): ENHRY, SYGVKD. CDR3 in amino acids: CAISESVYPRDRGTEAFF. In DNA, the CDR3 is TGTGCCATCAGTGAGTCTGTTTACCCTCGCGACAGGGGGACTGAAGCTTTCTTT.

The chain has TRBV9 and TRBJ1-5, with TRBD1 matching over 10 bases. With V trimmed by 3 bases and J by 4 bases, 4 bases remained unmatched. Germline CDR1 and CDR2: SGDLS and YYNGEE. The CDR3 consists of 15 residues. CDR3 protein: CASSGGTGVNQPQHF. CDR3 DNA: TGTGCCAGCAGCGGTGGGACAGGGGTAAATCAGCCCCAGCATTTT.

V and J are TRBV6-6 and TRBJ2-7; perhaps D is TRBD1 or TRBD2 (5 bases each). The germline V gene has CDR1 MNHNY and CDR2 SVGAGI (reference sequence). Trimming cost V 2 bases and J 2 bases, with 10 bases left between them. This CDR3 region has 14 residues. CDR3 region: CASSYEGPPYEQYF. The CDR3 region has the DNA TGTGCCAGCAGTTACGAGGGGCCCCCCTACGAGCAGTACTTC.

The chain carries TRBV25-1 and TRBJ2-2, with TRBD2 matching 7 bases. The CDR3 is 12 residues long. The trim removed 7 bases at V and 6 bases at J, leaving 2 bases unmatched. Germline CDR1 is MGHDK and CDR2 is SYGVNS. The CDR3 is CASTAGAGELFF. DNA for the CDR3: TGTGCCAGCACGGCGGGAGCCGGGGAGCTGTTTTTT.

There are many counts of this clonotype. The rearrangement links TRBV28 to TRBJ2-7; D remains ambiguous. This CDR3 region has 11 residues. V was shortened by 10 bases and J by 13 bases, with 20 bases between the two germline ends. Germline CDR1 and CDR2: MDHEN and SYDVKM. CDR3 sequence reads: CATSVTYRAYF. In DNA, the CDR3 is TGTGCCACCTCGGTGACCTATAGGGCATACTTC.